This note documents a single T cell receptor (beta chain) sequence. What it binds is unknown. This record comes from a study of T cell responses to AZD1222 COVID-19 vaccine. Study-level background: Second-dose intervals near 4 or 12 weeks were combined. Overall study results and limits: The donors showed a predominance of white British ancestry and of females, with possible underestimation of clonal diversity. Spike-specific TCR repertoires showed rising breadth and depth after two AZD1222 doses.

The V segment lost 8 bases and the J segment 1 base; nucleotides outside the gene matches: 5. Germline V CDR1 and CDR2: MNHEY, SVGAGI. CDR3 length equals 14 residues. Sequenced by immunoSEQ multiplex PCR; TCRdb stores in-frame clones only, minus some. The data show about 200,000 clones, 88% seen once. This receptor was identified in an adult in good health. The V and J genes are TRBV6-5 and TRBJ1-5, with TRBD1 matching 7 bases. The source material was peripheral blood, sampled on day 0 of AZD1222 vaccination. In DNA, the CDR3 is TGTGCCAGCGACAGGGAGAGGAGCAATCAGCCCCAGCATTTT. This translates into CASDRERSNQPQHF.